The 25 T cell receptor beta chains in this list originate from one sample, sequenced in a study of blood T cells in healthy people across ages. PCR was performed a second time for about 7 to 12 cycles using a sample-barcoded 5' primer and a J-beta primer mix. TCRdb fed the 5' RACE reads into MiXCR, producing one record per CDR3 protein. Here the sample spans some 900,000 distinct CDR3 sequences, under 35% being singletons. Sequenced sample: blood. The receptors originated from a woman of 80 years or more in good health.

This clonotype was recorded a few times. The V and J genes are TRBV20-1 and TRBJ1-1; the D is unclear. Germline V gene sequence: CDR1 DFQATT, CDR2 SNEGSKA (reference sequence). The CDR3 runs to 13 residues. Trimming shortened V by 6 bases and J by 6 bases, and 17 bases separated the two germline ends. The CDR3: CSAGRELDAEAFF. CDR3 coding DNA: TGCAGTGCGGGAAGGGAGTTGGACGCTGAAGCTTTCTTT.

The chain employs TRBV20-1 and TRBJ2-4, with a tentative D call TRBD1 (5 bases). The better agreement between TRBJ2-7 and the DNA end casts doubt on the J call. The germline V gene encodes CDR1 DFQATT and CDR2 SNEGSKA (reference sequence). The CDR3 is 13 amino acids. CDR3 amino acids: CSASPAGNREQYF. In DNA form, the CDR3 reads TGCAGTGCTAGCCCTGCAGGGAACCGCGAGCAGTACTTC.

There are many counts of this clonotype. The CDR3 spells CASSQGLAGALTDTQYF. As DNA, the CDR3 is TGTGCCAGCAGCCAGGGACTAGCGGGGGCGCTAACAGATACGCAGTATTTT. This chain links TRBV3-1 with TRBJ2-3, with 14 bases aligning to TRBD2. J gave up 3 bases and V 3 bases, and 5 bases lay outside the gene matches. There are 17 residues in the CDR3. Germline values: CDR1 LGHDT, CDR2 YNNKEL (reference sequence).

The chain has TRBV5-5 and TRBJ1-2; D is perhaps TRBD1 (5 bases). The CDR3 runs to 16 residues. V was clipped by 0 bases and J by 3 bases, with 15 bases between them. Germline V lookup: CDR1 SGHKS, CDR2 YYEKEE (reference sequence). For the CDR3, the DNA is TGTGCCAGCAGCTTGGTAGCCAGGGAGTGGGACTATGGCTACACCTTC. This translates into CASSLVAREWDYGYTF.

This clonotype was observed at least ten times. The CDR3 loop is CASSFVSCARPETQYF. For the CDR3, the DNA is TGTGCCAGCAGCTTCGTCAGCTGTGCAAGGCCAGAGACCCAGTACTTC. The chain combines TRBV7-7 with TRBJ2-5; unclear D gene. The CDR3 consists of 16 residues. V lost 3 bases to trimming and J lost 4 bases, with 18 bases between them. The germline CDR1 and CDR2 sequences are SSHAT and FNYEAQ (reference sequence).

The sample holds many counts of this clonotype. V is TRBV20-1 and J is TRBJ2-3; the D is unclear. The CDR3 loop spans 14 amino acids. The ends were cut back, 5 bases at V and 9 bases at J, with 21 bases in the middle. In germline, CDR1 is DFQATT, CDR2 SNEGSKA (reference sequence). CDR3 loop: CSAGVSLSKGTQYF. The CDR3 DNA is TGCAGTGCTGGCGTCAGCTTAAGCAAGGGCACGCAGTATTTT.

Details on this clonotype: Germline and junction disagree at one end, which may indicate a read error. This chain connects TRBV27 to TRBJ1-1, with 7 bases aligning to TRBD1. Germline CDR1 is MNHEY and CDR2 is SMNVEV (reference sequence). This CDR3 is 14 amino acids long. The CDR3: CAGSPYKGGSEAFF. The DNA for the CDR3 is TGTGCCGGCAGTCCATACAAAGGGGGCAGTGAAGCTTTCTTT.

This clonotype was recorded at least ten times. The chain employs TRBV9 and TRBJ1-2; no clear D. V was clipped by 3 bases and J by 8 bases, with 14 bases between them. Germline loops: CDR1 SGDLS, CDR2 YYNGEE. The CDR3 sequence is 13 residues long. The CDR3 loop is CASSGTVSGGYTF. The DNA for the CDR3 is TGTGCCAGCAGCGGCACCGTCAGTGGAGGCTACACCTTC.

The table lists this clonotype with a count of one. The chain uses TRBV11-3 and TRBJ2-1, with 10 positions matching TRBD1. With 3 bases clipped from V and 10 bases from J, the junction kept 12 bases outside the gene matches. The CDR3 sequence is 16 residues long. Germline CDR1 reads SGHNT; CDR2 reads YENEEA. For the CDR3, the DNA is TGTGCCAGCAGCTTTACGGGGGACAGGGGTTGTTTGGAGCAGTTCTTC. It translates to CASSFTGDRGCLEQFF. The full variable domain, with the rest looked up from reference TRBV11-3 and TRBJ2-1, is EAGVVQSPRYKIIEKKQPVAFWCNPISGHNTLYWYLQNLGQGPELLIRYENEEAVDDSQLPKDRFSAERLKGVDSTLKIQPAELGDSAVYLCASSFTGDRGCLEQFFGPGTRLTVL.

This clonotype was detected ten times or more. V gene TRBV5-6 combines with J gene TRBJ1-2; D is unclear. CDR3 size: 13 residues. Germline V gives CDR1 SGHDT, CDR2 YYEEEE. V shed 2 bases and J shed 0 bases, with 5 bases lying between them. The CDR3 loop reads CASSFEPNYGYTF. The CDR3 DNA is TGTGCCAGCAGCTTTGAACCTAACTATGGCTACACCTTC.

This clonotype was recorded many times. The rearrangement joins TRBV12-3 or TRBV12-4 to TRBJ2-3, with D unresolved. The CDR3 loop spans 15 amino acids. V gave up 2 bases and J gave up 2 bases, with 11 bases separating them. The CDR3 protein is CASSLSTPYTDTQYF. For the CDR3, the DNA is TGTGCCAGCAGTTTATCGACACCTTACACAGATACGCAGTATTTT.

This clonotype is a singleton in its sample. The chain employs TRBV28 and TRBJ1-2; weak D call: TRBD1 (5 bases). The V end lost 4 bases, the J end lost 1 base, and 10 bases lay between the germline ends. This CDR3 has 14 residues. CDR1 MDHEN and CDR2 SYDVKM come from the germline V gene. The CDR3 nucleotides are TGTGCCAGCAGTTCCAACAGGCTTAACTATGGCTACACCTTC. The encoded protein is CASSSNRLNYGYTF.

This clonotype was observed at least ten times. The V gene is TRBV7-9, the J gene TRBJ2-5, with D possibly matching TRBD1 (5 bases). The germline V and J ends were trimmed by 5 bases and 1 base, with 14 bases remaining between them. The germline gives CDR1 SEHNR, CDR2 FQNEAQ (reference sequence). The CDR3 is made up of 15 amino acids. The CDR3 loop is CASSTYRQSQETQYF. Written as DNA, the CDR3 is TGTGCCAGCAGCACCTATCGACAGTCCCAAGAGACCCAGTACTTC.

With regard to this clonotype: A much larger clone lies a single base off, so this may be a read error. The CDR3 DNA sequence: TGTGCCTGGAGTAGACTGGTCAATGAGCAGTACTTC. It is translated as CAWSRLVNEQYF. The J gene is TRBJ2-7, the V gene TRBV30; D is uncertain. Trimming stripped 2 bases from V and 7 bases from J, with 12 bases between. The CDR3 extends over 12 amino acids. Germline V gene sequence: CDR1 GTSNPN, CDR2 SVGIG (reference sequence).

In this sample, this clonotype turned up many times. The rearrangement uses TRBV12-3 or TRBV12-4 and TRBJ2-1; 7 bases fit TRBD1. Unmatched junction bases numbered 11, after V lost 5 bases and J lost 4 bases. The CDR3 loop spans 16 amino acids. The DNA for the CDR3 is TGTGCCAGCAGTGGAAACAGGGGTAGGAGTTACAATGAGCAGTTCTTC. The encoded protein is CASSGNRGRSYNEQFF.

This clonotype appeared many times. CDR3 DNA sequence: TGTGCCAGCAGTTTATCGAAAGGGCCCTACGAGCAGTACTTC. It specifies CASSLSKGPYEQYF. The gene calls are TRBV27 and TRBJ2-7; no reliable D call. Germline lookup yields CDR1 MNHEY and CDR2 SMNVEV (reference sequence). V lost 0 bases and J lost 2, with 8 bases in between. The CDR3 has 14 amino acids.

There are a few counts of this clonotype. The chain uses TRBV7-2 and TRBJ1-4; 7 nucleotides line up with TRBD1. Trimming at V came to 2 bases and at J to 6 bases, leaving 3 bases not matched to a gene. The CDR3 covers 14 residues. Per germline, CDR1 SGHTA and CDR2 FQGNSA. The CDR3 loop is CASSLWGTDEKLFF. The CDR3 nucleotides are TGTGCCAGCAGCTTATGGGGGACAGATGAAAAACTGTTTTTT.

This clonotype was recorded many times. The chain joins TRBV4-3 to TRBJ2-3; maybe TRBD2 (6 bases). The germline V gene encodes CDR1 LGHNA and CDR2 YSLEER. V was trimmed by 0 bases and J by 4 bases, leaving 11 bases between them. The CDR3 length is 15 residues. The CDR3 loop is CASSQDRIAADTQYF. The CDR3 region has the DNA TGCGCCAGCAGCCAAGATCGGATAGCGGCAGATACGCAGTATTTT.

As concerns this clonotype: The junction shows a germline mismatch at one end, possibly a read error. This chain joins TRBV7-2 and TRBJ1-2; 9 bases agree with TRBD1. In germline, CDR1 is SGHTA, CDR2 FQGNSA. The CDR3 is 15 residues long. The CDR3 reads CAGSLGGTGTYGYIF. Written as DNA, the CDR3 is TGTGCCGGCAGCTTAGGAGGGACAGGGACCTATGGCTACATCTTC.

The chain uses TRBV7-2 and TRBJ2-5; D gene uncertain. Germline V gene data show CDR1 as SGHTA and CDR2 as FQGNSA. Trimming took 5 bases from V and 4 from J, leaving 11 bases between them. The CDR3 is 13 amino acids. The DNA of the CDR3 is TGTGCCAGCAGCCTCCCTTCGGTAGAGACCCAGTACTTC. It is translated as CASSLPSVETQYF. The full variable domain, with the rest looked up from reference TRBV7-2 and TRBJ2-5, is GAGVSQSPSNKVTEKGKDVELRCDPISGHTALYWYRQSLGQGLEFLIYFQGNSAPDKSGLPSDRFSAERTGGSVSTLTIQRTQQEDSAVYLCASSLPSVETQYFGPGTRLLVL.

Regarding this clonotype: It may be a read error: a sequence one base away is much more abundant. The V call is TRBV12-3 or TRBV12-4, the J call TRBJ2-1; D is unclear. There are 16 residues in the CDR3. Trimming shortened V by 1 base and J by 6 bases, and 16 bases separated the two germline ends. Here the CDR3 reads CASSLERLVVGNEQFF. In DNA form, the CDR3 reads TGTGCCAGCAGTTTAGAGAGGCTAGTTGTCGGCAATGAGCAGTTCTTC.

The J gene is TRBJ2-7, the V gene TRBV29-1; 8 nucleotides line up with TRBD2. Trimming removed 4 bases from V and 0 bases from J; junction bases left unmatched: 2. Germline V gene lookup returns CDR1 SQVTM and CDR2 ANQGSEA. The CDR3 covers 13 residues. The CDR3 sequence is CSVGAGGSYEQYF. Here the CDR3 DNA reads TGCAGCGTTGGGGCGGGAGGCTCCTACGAGCAGTACTTC.

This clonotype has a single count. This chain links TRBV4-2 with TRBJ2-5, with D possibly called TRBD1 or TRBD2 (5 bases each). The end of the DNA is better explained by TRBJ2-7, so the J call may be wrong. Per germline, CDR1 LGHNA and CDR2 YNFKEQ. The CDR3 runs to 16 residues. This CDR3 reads CASSQGKGRVRDEQYF. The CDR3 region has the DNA TGTGCCAGCAGCCAGGGAAAGGGGAGAGTTCGCGACGAGCAGTACTTC.

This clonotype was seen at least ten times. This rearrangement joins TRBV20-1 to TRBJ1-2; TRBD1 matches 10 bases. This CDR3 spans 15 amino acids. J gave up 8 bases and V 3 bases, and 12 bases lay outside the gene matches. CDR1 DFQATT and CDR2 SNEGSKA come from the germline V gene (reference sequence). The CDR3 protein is CSASQGTGARGGYTF. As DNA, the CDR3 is TGCAGTGCTAGTCAAGGGACAGGGGCGAGGGGCGGCTACACCTTC.

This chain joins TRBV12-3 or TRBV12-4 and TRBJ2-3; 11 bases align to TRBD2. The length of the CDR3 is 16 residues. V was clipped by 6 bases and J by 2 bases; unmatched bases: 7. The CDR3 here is CASSGLAGGDTDTQYF. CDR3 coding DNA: TGTGCCAGCAGCGGGCTAGCGGGAGGAGACACAGATACGCAGTATTTT.